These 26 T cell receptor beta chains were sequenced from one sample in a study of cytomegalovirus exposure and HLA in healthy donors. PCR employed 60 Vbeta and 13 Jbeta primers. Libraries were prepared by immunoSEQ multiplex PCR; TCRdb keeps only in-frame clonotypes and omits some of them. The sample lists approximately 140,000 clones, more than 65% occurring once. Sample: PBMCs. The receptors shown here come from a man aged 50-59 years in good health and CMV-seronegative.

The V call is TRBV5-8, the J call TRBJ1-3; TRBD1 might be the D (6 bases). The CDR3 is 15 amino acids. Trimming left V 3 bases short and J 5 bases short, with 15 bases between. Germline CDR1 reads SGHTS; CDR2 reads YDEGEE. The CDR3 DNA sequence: TGTGCCAGCAGCTCGCGACAGGCGGCTCGAAACACCATATATTTT. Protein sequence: CASSSRQAARNTIYF.

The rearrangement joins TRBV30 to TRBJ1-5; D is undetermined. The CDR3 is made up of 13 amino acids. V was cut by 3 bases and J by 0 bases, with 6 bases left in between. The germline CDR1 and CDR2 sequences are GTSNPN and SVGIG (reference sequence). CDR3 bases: TGTGCCTGGAGAAGCCATAGCAATCAGCCCCAGCATTTT. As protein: CAWRSHSNQPQHF.

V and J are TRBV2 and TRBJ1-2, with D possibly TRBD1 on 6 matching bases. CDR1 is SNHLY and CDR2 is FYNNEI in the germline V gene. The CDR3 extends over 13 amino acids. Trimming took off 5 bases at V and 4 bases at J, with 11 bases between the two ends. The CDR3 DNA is TGTGCCAGCAGTCGGACAGCCAGCTATGGCTACACCTTC. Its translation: CASSRTASYGYTF. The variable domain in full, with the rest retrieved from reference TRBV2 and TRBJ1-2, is EPEVTQTPSHQVTQMGQEVILRCVPISNHLYFYWYRQILGQKVEFLVSFYNNEISEKSEIFDDQFSVERPDGSNFTLKIRSTKLEDSAMYFCASSRTASYGYTFGSGTRLTVV.

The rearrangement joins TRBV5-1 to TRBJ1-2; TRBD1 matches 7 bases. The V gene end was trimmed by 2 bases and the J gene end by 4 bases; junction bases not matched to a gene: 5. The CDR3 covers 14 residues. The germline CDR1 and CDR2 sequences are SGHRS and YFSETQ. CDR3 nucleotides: TGCGCCAGCAGCTTAGGACAGGAATCCTATGGCTACACCTTC. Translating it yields CASSLGQESYGYTF.

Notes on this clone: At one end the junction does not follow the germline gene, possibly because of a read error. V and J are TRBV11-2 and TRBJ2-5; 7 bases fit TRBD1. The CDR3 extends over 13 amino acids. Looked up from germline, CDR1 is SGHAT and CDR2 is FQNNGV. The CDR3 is CASSLSADRALNF. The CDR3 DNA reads TGTGCCAGCAGCCTATCAGCCGACAGGGCCTTGAACTTC.

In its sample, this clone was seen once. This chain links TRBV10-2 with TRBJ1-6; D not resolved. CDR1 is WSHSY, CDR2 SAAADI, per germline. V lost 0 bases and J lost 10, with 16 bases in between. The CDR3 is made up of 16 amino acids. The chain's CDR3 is CASSESTRASGSPLHF. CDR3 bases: TGCGCCAGCAGTGAGTCGACTCGAGCGTCCGGGTCACCCCTCCACTTT.

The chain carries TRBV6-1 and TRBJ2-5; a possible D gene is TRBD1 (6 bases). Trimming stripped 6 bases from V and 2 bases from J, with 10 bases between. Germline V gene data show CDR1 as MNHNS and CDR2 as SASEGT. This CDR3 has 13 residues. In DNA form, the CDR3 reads TGTGCCAGCAGACAGCAGGGGCAAGAGACCCAGTACTTC. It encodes CASRQQGQETQYF.

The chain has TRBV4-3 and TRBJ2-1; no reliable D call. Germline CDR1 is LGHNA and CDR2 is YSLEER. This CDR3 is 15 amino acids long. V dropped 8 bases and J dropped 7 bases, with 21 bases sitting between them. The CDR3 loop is CASSRSFSIQNEQFF. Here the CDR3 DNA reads TGCGCCAGCTCCCGCTCCTTCTCAATTCAGAATGAGCAGTTCTTC.

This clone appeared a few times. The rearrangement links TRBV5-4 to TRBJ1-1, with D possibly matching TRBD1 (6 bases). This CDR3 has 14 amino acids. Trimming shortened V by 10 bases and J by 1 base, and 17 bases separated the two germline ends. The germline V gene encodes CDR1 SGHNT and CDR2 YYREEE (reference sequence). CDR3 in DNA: TGTGCCGCGGCTGGGGGCGAAGCGAACACTGAAGCTTTCTTT. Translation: CAAAGGEANTEAFF.

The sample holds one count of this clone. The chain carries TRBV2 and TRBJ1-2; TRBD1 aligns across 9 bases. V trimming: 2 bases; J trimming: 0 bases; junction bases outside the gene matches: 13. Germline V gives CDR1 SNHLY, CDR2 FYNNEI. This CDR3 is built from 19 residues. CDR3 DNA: TGTGCCAGCAGTGAATATAGCGGACAGGGGCCCTGGCCTAACTATGGCTACACCTTC. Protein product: CASSEYSGQGPWPNYGYTF.

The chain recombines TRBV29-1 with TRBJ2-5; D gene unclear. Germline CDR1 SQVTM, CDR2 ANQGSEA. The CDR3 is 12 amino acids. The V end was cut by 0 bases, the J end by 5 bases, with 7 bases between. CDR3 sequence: CSVEDHAETQYF. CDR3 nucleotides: TGCAGCGTTGAAGACCACGCGGAGACCCAGTACTTC. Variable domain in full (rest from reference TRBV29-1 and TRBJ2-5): SAVISQKPSRDICQRGTSLTIQCQVDSQVTMMFWYRQQPGQSLTLIATANQGSEATYESGFVIDKFPISRPNLTFSTLTVSNMSPEDSSIYLCSVEDHAETQYFGPGTRLLVL.

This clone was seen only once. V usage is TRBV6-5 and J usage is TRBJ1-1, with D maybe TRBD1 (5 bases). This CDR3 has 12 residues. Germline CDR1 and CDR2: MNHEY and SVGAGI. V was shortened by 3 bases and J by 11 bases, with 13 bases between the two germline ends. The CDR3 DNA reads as TGTGCCAGCAGTTATGGGCAGGGATGGGCTTTCTTT. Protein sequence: CASSYGQGWAFF.

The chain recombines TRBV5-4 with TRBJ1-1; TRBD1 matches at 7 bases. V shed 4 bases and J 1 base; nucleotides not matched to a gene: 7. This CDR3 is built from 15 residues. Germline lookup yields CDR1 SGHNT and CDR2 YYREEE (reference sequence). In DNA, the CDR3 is TGTGCCAGCAGCCCCCCGACAGGGCGGAACACTGAAGCTTTCTTT. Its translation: CASSPPTGRNTEAFF.

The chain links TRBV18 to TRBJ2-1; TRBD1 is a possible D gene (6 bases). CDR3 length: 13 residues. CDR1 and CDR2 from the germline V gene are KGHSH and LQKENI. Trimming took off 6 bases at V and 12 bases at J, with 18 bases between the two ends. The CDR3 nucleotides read TGTGCCAGCTCGCCTACTGGGGGCGAGGCGCAGTTCTTC. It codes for CASSPTGGEAQFF.

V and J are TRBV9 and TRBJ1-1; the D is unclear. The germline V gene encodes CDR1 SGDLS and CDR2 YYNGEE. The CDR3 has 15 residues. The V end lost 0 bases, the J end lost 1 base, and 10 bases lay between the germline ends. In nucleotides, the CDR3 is TGTGCCAGCAGCGTAGATGAGCAGGCGAACACTGAAGCTTTCTTT. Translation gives CASSVDEQANTEAFF. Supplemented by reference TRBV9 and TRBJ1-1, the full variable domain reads DSGVTQTPKHLITATGQRVTLRCSPRSGDLSVYWYQQSLDQGLQFLIQYYNGEERAKGNILERFSAQQFPDLHSELNLSSLELGDSALYFCASSVDEQANTEAFFGQGTRLTVV.

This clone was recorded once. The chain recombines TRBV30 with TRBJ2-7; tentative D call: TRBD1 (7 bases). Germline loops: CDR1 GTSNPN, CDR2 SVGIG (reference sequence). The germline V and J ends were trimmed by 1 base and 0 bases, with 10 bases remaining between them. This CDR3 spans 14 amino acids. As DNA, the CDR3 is TGTGCCTGGAGTGACAGGGGACTCTCCTACGAGCAGTACTTC. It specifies CAWSDRGLSYEQYF.

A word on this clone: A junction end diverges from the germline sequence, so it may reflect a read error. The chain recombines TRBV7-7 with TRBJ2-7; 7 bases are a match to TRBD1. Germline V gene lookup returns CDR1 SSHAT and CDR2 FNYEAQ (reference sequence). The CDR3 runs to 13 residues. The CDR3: CASSLDRAGEQYF. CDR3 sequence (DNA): TGTGCTAGCAGCTTAGACAGGGCTGGCGAGCAGTACTTC.

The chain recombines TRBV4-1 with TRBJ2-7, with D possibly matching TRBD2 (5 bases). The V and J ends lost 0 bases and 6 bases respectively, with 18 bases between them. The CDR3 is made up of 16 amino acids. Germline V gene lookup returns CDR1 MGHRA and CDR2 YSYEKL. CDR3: CASSQDPGNRYTEQYF. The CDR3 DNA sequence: TGCGCCAGCAGCCAAGATCCGGGGAATCGATATACCGAGCAGTACTTC.

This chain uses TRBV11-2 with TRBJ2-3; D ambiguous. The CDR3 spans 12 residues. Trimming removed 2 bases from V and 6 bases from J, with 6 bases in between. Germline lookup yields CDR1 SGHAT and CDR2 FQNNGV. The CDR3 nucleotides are TGTGCCAGCAGCTTATCCGGGGATACGCAGTATTTT. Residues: CASSLSGDTQYF.

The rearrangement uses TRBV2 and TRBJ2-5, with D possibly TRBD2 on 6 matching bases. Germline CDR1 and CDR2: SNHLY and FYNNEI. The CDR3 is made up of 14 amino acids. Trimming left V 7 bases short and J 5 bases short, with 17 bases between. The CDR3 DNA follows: TGTGCCAGCAAAGGGCTGCTAGCGACTGAGACCCAGTACTTC. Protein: CASKGLLATETQYF.

This CDR3 reads CASSQSPGLNEQYF. The CDR3 nucleotides read TGTGCCAGCAGCCAGAGTCCGGGTCTGAACGAGCAGTACTTC. The chain employs TRBV4-2 and TRBJ2-7, with unresolved D. CDR3 size: 14 residues. Germline CDR1 LGHNA, CDR2 YNFKEQ. Trimming pared 3 bases from V and 5 bases from J, leaving 14 bases between.

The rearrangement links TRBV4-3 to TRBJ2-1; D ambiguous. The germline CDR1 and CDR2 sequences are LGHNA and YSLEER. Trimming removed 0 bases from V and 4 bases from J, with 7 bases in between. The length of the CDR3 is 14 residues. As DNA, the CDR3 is TGCGCCAGCAGCCAAGATATGACTTACAATGAGCAGTTCTTC. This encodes CASSQDMTYNEQFF.

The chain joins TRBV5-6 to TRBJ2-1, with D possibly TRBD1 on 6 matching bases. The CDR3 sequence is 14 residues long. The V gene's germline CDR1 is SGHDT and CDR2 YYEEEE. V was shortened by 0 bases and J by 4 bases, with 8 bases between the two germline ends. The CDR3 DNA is TGTGCCAGCAGCTTGGGGACAGCTTACAATGAGCAGTTCTTC. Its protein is CASSLGTAYNEQFF.

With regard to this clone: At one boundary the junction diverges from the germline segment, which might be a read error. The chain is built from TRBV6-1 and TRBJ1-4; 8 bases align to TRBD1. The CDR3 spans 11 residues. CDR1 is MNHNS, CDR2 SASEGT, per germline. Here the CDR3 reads CASREGQGLGF. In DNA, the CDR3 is TGTGCCAGCAGAGAAGGACAGGGTTTAGGTTTT.

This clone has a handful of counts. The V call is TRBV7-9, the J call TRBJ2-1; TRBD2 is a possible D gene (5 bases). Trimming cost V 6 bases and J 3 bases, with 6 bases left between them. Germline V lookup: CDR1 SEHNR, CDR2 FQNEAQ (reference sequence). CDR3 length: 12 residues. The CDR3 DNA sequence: TGTGCCAGCAGTGAGGGCTACAATGAGCAGTTCTTC. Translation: CASSEGYNEQFF.

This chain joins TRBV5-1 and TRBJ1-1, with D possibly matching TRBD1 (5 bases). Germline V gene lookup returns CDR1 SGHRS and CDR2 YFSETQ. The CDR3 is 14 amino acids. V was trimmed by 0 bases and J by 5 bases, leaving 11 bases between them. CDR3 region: CASSLDQGRTEAFF. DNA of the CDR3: TGCGCCAGCAGCTTGGATCAGGGAAGGACTGAAGCTTTCTTT.